This T cell receptor (beta chain) was profiled in a study of beta chain features in type 1 diabetes. Overall study results and limits: Among type 1 diabetes patients, VDJ junctions had fewer insertions and more deletions. With patients and controls alike, PCR might favor shorter templates to an equal degree. Moderate yet significant TCRB CDR3 shortening was seen in Type 1 diabetes patients in all four CD4+ subsets.

This clone was detected only a few times. The antigen remains undetermined. V lost 0 bases and J lost 0; bases outside the gene matches: 8. CDR3 size: 18 residues. Looked up from germline, CDR1 is SGHRS and CDR2 is YFSETQ. Since all of the isolated RNA was reverse transcribed, expressed TCRB transcripts were what got sequenced. Method: immunoSEQ multiplex PCR; TCRdb's copy keeps in-frame clones and lacks some. Of roughly 290,000 clones in the sample, roughly 8% are singletons; the top ten hold approximately 0.93%. The chain combines TRBV5-1 with TRBJ2-1; 8 bases align to TRBD2. The sequenced sample was central memory CD4+ T cells from blood. This receptor was taken from a woman younger than 30 in good health. The CDR3 protein is CASSLASSGRSSYNEQFF. CDR3 sequence (DNA): TGCGCCAGCAGCTTGGCTTCTAGCGGGCGGAGCTCCTACAATGAGCAGTTCTTC.